This is a list of T cell receptor beta chains from one sample in a study of technical replicates of blood from four donors. Some clones are missing from TCRdb's copy, which holds only in-frame ones; the method was immunoSEQ multiplex PCR. The data show 55,000 to 70,000 clones, approximately 86% seen once. The sequenced sample was PBMCs. All receptors come from a human donor in good health. Some clones in this sample may be carry-over from other donors' samples. The CDR3 runs from the conserved cysteine through the conserved F or W. Each record gives: D gene, J gene, clone size, V gene, CDR3 DNA, CDR3 protein. A D gene is named only where the DNA matches it firmly. Size is omitted from some rows. Given values are once, few, many or a class for expanded clones.

D gene: TRBD1
J gene: TRBJ1-1
clone size: -
V gene: TRBV5-1
CDR3 DNA: TGCGCCAGCAGCGAGCAGGGGGTAAACACTGAAGCTTTCTTT
CDR3 protein: CASSEQGVNTEAFF

D gene: -
J gene: TRBJ2-1
clone size: -
V gene: TRBV5-1
CDR3 DNA: TGCGCCAGCAGCTTGCCGGGCAATGAGCAGTTCTTC
CDR3 protein: CASSLPGNEQFF

D gene: TRBD1
J gene: TRBJ1-2
clone size: -
V gene: TRBV5-5
CDR3 DNA: TGTGCCAGCAGCAGGTCGGGACAGGGTTATGGCTACACCTTC
CDR3 protein: CASSRSGQGYGYTF

D gene: TRBD1
J gene: TRBJ2-5
clone size: -
V gene: TRBV6-1
CDR3 DNA: TGTGCCAGCAGTGGCGAGGGGGCAATAGGGGAGACCCAGTACTTC
CDR3 protein: CASSGEGAIGETQYF

D gene: TRBD1
J gene: TRBJ1-1
clone size: once
V gene: TRBV6-4
CDR3 DNA: TGTGCCAGCGGAGGGACAGATCGGGCCGTGGTGTTAGGGACTGAAGCTTTCTTT
CDR3 protein: CASGGTDRAVVLGTEAFF

D gene: -
J gene: TRBJ1-2
clone size: -
V gene: TRBV14
CDR3 DNA: TGTGCCAGCAGCCAGGACAGATATGGCTACACCTTC
CDR3 protein: CASSQDRYGYTF

D gene: -
J gene: TRBJ2-5
clone size: -
V gene: TRBV5-1
CDR3 DNA: TGCGCCAGCAGCGGCGGACTGTCGGGTCAAGAGACCCAGTACTTC
CDR3 protein: CASSGGLSGQETQYF

D gene: TRBD2
J gene: TRBJ2-7
clone size: -
V gene: TRBV10-3
CDR3 DNA: TGTGCCATCAGTGGCGGGGGGCGGGAGGGCTTCTCCTACGAGCAGTACTTC
CDR3 protein: CAISGGGREGFSYEQYF

D gene: TRBD1
J gene: TRBJ2-7
clone size: -
V gene: TRBV4-1
CDR3 DNA: TGCGCCAGCAGCCCAACAGGGGGCAGCTACGAGCAGTACTTC
CDR3 protein: CASSPTGGSYEQYF

D gene: -
J gene: TRBJ2-7
clone size: once
V gene: TRBV5-4
CDR3 DNA: TGTGCCAGCAGCCGGATGACAGGACCAAGGGAGCAGTACTTC
CDR3 protein: CASSRMTGPREQYF

D gene: TRBD1
J gene: TRBJ1-2
clone size: -
V gene: TRBV6-5
CDR3 DNA: TGTGCCAGCAGACGGGGGACAGGAGTTAGCTATGGCTACACCTTC
CDR3 protein: CASRRGTGVSYGYTF

D gene: -
J gene: TRBJ2-7
clone size: -
V gene: TRBV11-2
CDR3 DNA: TGTGCCAGCAGCTTAGACAGGTCAATTGCCTACGAGCAGTACTTC
CDR3 protein: CASSLDRSIAYEQYF

D gene: TRBD1
J gene: TRBJ2-3
clone size: -
V gene: TRBV7-2
CDR3 DNA: TGTGCCAGCAGCCTCGGACAGGGCCGGACAGATACGCAGTATTTT
CDR3 protein: CASSLGQGRTDTQYF

D gene: TRBD1
J gene: TRBJ2-1
clone size: -
V gene: TRBV7-8
CDR3 DNA: TGTGCCAGCAGCTTAATTCTAGGGACAGGGGCGAACAATGAGCAGTTCTTC
CDR3 protein: CASSLILGTGANNEQFF

D gene: TRBD2
J gene: TRBJ2-1
clone size: -
V gene: TRBV5-4
CDR3 DNA: TGTGCCAGCAGCTTGTTACTAGCGGGGGGTGTTGAGCAGTTCTTC
CDR3 protein: CASSLLLAGGVEQFF

D gene: TRBD1
J gene: TRBJ1-2
clone size: -
V gene: TRBV5-1
CDR3 DNA: TGCGCCAGCAGCTTTGGCTCGGACAGGGTATACACCTTC
CDR3 protein: CASSFGSDRVYTF

D gene: TRBD1
J gene: TRBJ1-5
clone size: -
V gene: TRBV6-4
CDR3 DNA: TGTGCCAGCAGTCTTACAGGGGGCGGGGGTCAGCCCCAGCATTTT
CDR3 protein: CASSLTGGGGQPQHF

D gene: TRBD2
J gene: TRBJ2-5
clone size: -
V gene: TRBV18
CDR3 DNA: TGTGCCAGCTCACCACCTAGCGGGGGGCCTGGTGAGACCCAGTACTTC
CDR3 protein: CASSPPSGGPGETQYF

D gene: -
J gene: TRBJ2-3
clone size: -
V gene: TRBV6-5
CDR3 DNA: TGTGCCAGCAGTTACTCGGGCAGGGGAATGGATACGCAGTATTTT
CDR3 protein: CASSYSGRGMDTQYF

D gene: -
J gene: TRBJ1-2
clone size: -
V gene: TRBV9
CDR3 DNA: TGTGCCAGCAGCGCAGTGGCCCTGCGGGGGGAGTCCAACTATGGCTACACCTTC
CDR3 protein: CASSAVALRGESNYGYTF

D gene: -
J gene: TRBJ1-2
clone size: -
V gene: TRBV15
CDR3 DNA: TGTGCCACCACCGTTGGAGCTAACTATGGCTACACCTTC
CDR3 protein: CATTVGANYGYTF

D gene: -
J gene: TRBJ2-3
clone size: -
V gene: TRBV5-1
CDR3 DNA: TGCGCCAGCAGCTTGGCCACAGCCACAAGCACAGATACGCAGTATTTT
CDR3 protein: CASSLATATSTDTQYF

D gene: TRBD1
J gene: TRBJ1-1
clone size: -
V gene: TRBV5-1
CDR3 DNA: TGCGCCAGCAGCTTAGGACAGGGGTTGGAGGCTTTCTTT
CDR3 protein: CASSLGQGLEAFF

D gene: -
J gene: TRBJ1-1
clone size: -
V gene: TRBV5-6
CDR3 DNA: TGTGCCAGCAGCTTTTACTCGGCAGGGAACACTGAAGCTTTCTTT
CDR3 protein: CASSFYSAGNTEAFF

D gene: TRBD2
J gene: TRBJ2-3
clone size: -
V gene: TRBV7-2
CDR3 DNA: TGTGCCAGCAGCTTAGTGTCGTTCCTAGCGGGAGGGGCGCAGTATTTT
CDR3 protein: CASSLVSFLAGGAQYF

D gene: -
J gene: TRBJ2-4
clone size: -
V gene: TRBV19
CDR3 DNA: TGTGCCAGTAGTATAGGGGGCGCGGTGCGGTACTTC
CDR3 protein: CASSIGGAVRYF

D gene: TRBD1
J gene: TRBJ2-7
clone size: few
V gene: TRBV7-2
CDR3 DNA: TGTGCCAGCAGCACCAGGGGCGGAGGACAGGGGGGCTACGAGCAGTACTTC
CDR3 protein: CASSTRGGGQGGYEQYF

D gene: -
J gene: TRBJ1-3
clone size: -
V gene: TRBV9
CDR3 DNA: TGTGCCAGCAGTCGAGGAGGAAATTCTGGAAACACCATATATTTT
CDR3 protein: CASSRGGNSGNTIYF

D gene: -
J gene: TRBJ2-5
clone size: -
V gene: TRBV7-2
CDR3 DNA: TGTGCCAGCAGCTTGGGGACAATATGGGGGACCCAGTACTTC
CDR3 protein: CASSLGTIWGTQYF

D gene: TRBD1
J gene: TRBJ1-6
clone size: -
V gene: TRBV23-1
CDR3 DNA: TGCGCCAGCAGTAACAGGGGGGATAATTCACCCCTCCACTTT
CDR3 protein: CASSNRGDNSPLHF

D gene: TRBD2
J gene: TRBJ2-7
clone size: -
V gene: TRBV7-2
CDR3 DNA: TGTGCCAGCAGCCCCCGGGGGGAAACCTACGAGCAGTACTTC
CDR3 protein: CASSPRGETYEQYF

D gene: -
J gene: TRBJ2-5
clone size: -
V gene: TRBV4-1
CDR3 DNA: TGCGCCAGCAGCCAACTCGGGGCCCAGTACTTC
CDR3 protein: CASSQLGAQYF

D gene: TRBD1
J gene: TRBJ1-3
clone size: -
V gene: TRBV7-6
CDR3 DNA: TGTGCCAGCAGTCAGGGGGCTTTAAACACCATATATTTT
CDR3 protein: CASSQGALNTIYF

D gene: TRBD2
J gene: TRBJ2-3
clone size: -
V gene: TRBV4-3
CDR3 DNA: TGCGCCAGCAGCCAGGGACTAGCGGGGATTGAAGATACGCAGTATTTT
CDR3 protein: CASSQGLAGIEDTQYF

D gene: TRBD2
J gene: TRBJ2-2
clone size: -
V gene: TRBV4-2
CDR3 DNA: TGTGCCAGCAGATTAGCGGGGGGAAACACCGGGGAGCTGTTTTTT
CDR3 protein: CASRLAGGNTGELFF

D gene: -
J gene: TRBJ2-3
clone size: -
V gene: TRBV5-1
CDR3 DNA: TGCGCCAGCAGCTTACAAACAGATACGCAGTATTTT
CDR3 protein: CASSLQTDTQYF

D gene: -
J gene: TRBJ1-2
clone size: -
V gene: TRBV30
CDR3 DNA: TGTGCCTGGATCCCACCTGGTACGTCCTATGGCTATGGCTACACCTTC
CDR3 protein: CAWIPPGTSYGYGYTF

D gene: -
J gene: TRBJ1-3
clone size: -
V gene: TRBV7-8
CDR3 DNA: TGTGCCAGCAGCTTAGCGGGACAAGCGGGAAACACCATATATTTT
CDR3 protein: CASSLAGQAGNTIYF

D gene: TRBD1
J gene: TRBJ1-6
clone size: -
V gene: TRBV19
CDR3 DNA: TGTGCCAGTAGTACGCAGGGGGGATATAATTCACCCCTCCACTTT
CDR3 protein: CASSTQGGYNSPLHF

D gene: TRBD1
J gene: TRBJ2-1
clone size: -
V gene: TRBV11-3
CDR3 DNA: TGTGCCAGCAGCCCGCGGACAGGGGAGTTGCGGGCCTACAATGAGCAGTTCTTC
CDR3 protein: CASSPRTGELRAYNEQFF

D gene: TRBD2
J gene: TRBJ2-1
clone size: medium-sized
V gene: TRBV5-1
CDR3 DNA: TGCGCCAGCAGTTCGAGCGGGGGTTACAATGAGCAGTTCTTC
CDR3 protein: CASSSSGGYNEQFF

D gene: TRBD1
J gene: TRBJ2-7
clone size: -
V gene: TRBV10-3
CDR3 DNA: TGTGCCATCAGTGTGGGGACAGGGACCTACGAGCAGTACTTC
CDR3 protein: CAISVGTGTYEQYF

D gene: TRBD1
J gene: TRBJ1-1
clone size: once
V gene: TRBV19
CDR3 DNA: TGTGCCAGTAGTAAGCAGGGGGCGAACACTGAAGCTTTCTTT
CDR3 protein: CASSKQGANTEAFF

D gene: -
J gene: TRBJ2-3
clone size: -
V gene: TRBV7-9
CDR3 DNA: TGTGCCAGCCAGGCAGCCTTAAGCACAGATACGCAGTATTTT
CDR3 protein: CASQAALSTDTQYF

D gene: -
J gene: TRBJ1-3
clone size: few
V gene: TRBV5-1
CDR3 DNA: TGCGCCAGCAGCTTGGACTACTCTGGAAACACCATATATTTT
CDR3 protein: CASSLDYSGNTIYF

D gene: TRBD1
J gene: TRBJ2-4
clone size: -
V gene: TRBV27
CDR3 DNA: TGTGCCAGCAGTCCAGGGACAGGGGGTAAACTAGCCAAAAACATTCAGTACTTC
CDR3 protein: CASSPGTGGKLAKNIQYF

D gene: TRBD1
J gene: TRBJ1-2
clone size: -
V gene: TRBV7-9
CDR3 DNA: TGTGCCAGCAGCCAACTTGGGGACAGAGCTAACTATGGCTACACCTTC
CDR3 protein: CASSQLGDRANYGYTF

D gene: TRBD1
J gene: TRBJ1-1
clone size: once
V gene: TRBV6-5
CDR3 DNA: TGTGCCAGCAGGCCCCCCGACAGGGCTAACACTGAAGCTTTCTTT
CDR3 protein: CASRPPDRANTEAFF

D gene: -
J gene: TRBJ2-2
clone size: -
V gene: TRBV29-1
CDR3 DNA: TGCAGCGTTGGTCAGGGCTCGAACACCGGGGAGCTGTTTTTT
CDR3 protein: CSVGQGSNTGELFF

D gene: -
J gene: TRBJ2-1
clone size: -
V gene: TRBV19
CDR3 DNA: TGTGCCAGTAATCGCGGTAGCTCCTACAATGAGCAGTTCTTC
CDR3 protein: CASNRGSSYNEQFF

D gene: -
J gene: TRBJ1-3
clone size: -
V gene: TRBV19
CDR3 DNA: TGTGCCAGTAGTGCCGACAACTCTGGAAACACCATATATTTT
CDR3 protein: CASSADNSGNTIYF

D gene: -
J gene: TRBJ2-7
clone size: -
V gene: TRBV10-3
CDR3 DNA: TGTGCCATCAGTGAGTCACGGGCCTACGAGCAGTACTTC
CDR3 protein: CAISESRAYEQYF

D gene: TRBD2
J gene: TRBJ2-5
clone size: once
V gene: TRBV6-1
CDR3 DNA: TGTGCCAGCAGTGGGCGGACTAGCGGGAGAGGAGAGACCCAGTACTTC
CDR3 protein: CASSGRTSGRGETQYF

D gene: TRBD1
J gene: TRBJ1-2
clone size: once
V gene: TRBV7-2
CDR3 DNA: TGTGCCAGCAGCCAGGGACAGGGAGGCTATGGCTACACCTTC
CDR3 protein: CASSQGQGGYGYTF

D gene: -
J gene: TRBJ2-3
clone size: -
V gene: TRBV4-2
CDR3 DNA: TGTGCCAGGGAGGGTGCCAGCACAGATACGCAGTATTTT
CDR3 protein: CAREGASTDTQYF

D gene: TRBD2
J gene: TRBJ2-7
clone size: -
V gene: TRBV10-3
CDR3 DNA: TGTGCCACAAAACCGGGACTAGCCGGCGAGCAGTACTTC
CDR3 protein: CATKPGLAGEQYF

D gene: -
J gene: TRBJ2-3
clone size: -
V gene: TRBV5-1
CDR3 DNA: TGCGCCAGCAGCTCCAGGTCCGGGAGCCGCACAGATACGCAGTATTTT
CDR3 protein: CASSSRSGSRTDTQYF